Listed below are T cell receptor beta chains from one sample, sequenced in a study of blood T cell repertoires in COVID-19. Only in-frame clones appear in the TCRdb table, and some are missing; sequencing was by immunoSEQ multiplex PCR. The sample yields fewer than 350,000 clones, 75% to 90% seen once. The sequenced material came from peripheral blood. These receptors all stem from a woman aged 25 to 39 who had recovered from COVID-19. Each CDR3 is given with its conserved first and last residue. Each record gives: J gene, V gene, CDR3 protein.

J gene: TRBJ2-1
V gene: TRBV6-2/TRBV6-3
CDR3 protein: CASSYPAEGQFF

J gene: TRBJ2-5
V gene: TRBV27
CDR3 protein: CASSLRFQGGVEETQYF

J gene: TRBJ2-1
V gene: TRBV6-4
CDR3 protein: CASSAGGGASYNEQFF

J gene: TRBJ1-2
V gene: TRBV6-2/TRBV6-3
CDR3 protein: CASSYGEGARGYTF

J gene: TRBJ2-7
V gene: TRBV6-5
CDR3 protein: CASSSTRDNGYEQYF

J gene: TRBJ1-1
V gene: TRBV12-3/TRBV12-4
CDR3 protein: CAILIQGTTEAFF

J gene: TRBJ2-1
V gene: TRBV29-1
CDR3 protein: CSVDGDKGHNEQFF

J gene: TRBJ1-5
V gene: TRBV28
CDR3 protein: CASSAGVYSNQPQHF

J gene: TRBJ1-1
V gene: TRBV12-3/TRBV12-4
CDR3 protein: CASSLKGGLTFF

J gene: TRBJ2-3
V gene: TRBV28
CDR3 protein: CASSLLRGDTDTQYF

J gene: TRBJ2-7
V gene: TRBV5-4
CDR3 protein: CASSSGGSSSYEQYF

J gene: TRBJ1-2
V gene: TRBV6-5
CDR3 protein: CASGPRALGYTF

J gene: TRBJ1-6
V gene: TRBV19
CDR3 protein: CASRGQGASYNSPLHF

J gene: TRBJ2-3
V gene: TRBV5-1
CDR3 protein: CASSLEGGARTDTQYF

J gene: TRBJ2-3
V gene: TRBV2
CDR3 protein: CASSEPRGSGGPGDTDTQYF

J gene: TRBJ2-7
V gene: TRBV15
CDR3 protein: CATSPRLAQGEQYF

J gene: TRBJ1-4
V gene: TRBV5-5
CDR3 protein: CASSLASNEKLFF

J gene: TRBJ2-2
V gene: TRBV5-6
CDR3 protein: CASSLQREYTGELFF

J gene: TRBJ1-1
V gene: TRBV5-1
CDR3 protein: CASSLGGGSSEAFF

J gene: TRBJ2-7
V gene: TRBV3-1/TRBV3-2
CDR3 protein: CASSSGIKPYEQYF

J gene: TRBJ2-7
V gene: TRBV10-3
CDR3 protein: CAIRDLEEQYF

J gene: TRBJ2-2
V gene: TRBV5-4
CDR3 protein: CASSLGGLAGGGTGELFF

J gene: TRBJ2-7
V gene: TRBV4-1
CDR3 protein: CASSQGGRGSYEQYF

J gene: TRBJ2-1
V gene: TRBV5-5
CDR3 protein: CASSFRLAGSYNEQFF

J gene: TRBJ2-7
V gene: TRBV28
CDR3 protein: CASSLTGNYHEQYF

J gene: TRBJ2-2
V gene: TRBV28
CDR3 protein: CASRGQGIAGELFF

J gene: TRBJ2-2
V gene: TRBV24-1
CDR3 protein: CATSDPGTANTGELFF

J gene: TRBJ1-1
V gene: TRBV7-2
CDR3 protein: CASEMGGTEAFF

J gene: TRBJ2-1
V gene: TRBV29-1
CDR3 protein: CSVEDLGLDSWRNEQFF

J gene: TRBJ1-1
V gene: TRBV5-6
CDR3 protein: CASFSYGTEAFF

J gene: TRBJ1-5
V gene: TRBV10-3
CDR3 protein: CAISGEVYQPQHF

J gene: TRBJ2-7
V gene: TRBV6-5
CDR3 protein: CASSSLSDSSYEQYF

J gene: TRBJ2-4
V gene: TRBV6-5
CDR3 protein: CASSYSQGTKNIQYF

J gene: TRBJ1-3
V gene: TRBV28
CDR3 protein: CASSSGFPGNTIYF

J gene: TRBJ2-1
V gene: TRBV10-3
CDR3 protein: CAISGGQVGNEQFF

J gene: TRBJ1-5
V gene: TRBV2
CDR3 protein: CASSEGQGQLGPQHF

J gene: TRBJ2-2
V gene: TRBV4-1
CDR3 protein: CASSKSRGSGTGGVGELFF

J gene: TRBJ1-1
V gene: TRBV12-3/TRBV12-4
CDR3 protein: CASTTGAEAFF

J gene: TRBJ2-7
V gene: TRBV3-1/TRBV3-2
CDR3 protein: CASSGSRGRAYEQYF

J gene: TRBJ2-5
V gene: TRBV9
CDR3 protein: CASSMTGNQETQYF

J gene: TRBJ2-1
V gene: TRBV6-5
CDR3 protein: CASSYKTGGLYNEQFF

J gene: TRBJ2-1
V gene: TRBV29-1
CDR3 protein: CSVDASGFNNEQFF

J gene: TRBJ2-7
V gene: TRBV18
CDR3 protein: CASSPAGGPSYEQYF

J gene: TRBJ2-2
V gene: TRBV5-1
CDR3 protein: CASSLDRGGTGELFF

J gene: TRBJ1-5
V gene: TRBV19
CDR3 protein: CASSIPVSNQPQHF

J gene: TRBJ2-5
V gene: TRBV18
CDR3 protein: CASSPESKRQETQYF

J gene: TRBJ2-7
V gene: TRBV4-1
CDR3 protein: CASSPGGTGVYEQYF

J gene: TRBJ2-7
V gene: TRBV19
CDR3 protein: CASSRRLAGPYEQYF

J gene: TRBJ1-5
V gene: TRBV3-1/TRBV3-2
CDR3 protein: CASSQGQGAHQPQHF

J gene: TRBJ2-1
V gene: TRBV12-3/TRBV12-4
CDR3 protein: CASSRERGEQFF

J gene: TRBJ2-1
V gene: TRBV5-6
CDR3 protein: CASSLLSSTPYNEQFF